The present entry profiles one TCR beta chain with its context. Its antigen is not identified. Trimming removed 6 bases from V and 4 bases from J; junction bases left unmatched: 9. Germline lookup yields CDR1 MNHEY and CDR2 SVGEGT. The CDR3 length is 15 residues. An Oncomine TCR Beta short-read assay was used to sequence the DNA from cultured CD4+ T cells. TCRdb analysed the PCR reads with MiXCR anew, one entry per CDR3 protein. The table shows about 11,000 distinct CDR3 sequences, with roughly 46% occurring only once. Treatment noted: approximately nine-day PBMC culture with coronavirus spike peptide pools or control peptides (ViraFEST assay). PBMC cultures, at approximately 2 million cells per well, received approximately 9.1 IU/ml IL-2 and about 9.3 ug/ml peptide pools. This record belongs to a study of vaccination and CD4 T cells after COVID-19.

The clonotype comes from a human donor who had recovered from COVID-19. The chain combines TRBV6-2 or TRBV6-3 with TRBJ1-5, with 7 positions matching TRBD1. Sequenced: CD4+ T cells from blood, cultured in vitro. The CDR3 loop reads CASSSDRELNQPQHF. CDR3 sequence (DNA): TGTGCCAGCAGCTCCGACAGGGAGCTAAATCAGCCCCAGCATTTT.